This T cell receptor beta chain stems from a study of shared clonotypes between healthy human individuals. Sequenced by immunoSEQ multiplex PCR; TCRdb stores in-frame clones only, minus some. Counted here are millions of clones, 90% to 95% occurring once; the ten biggest clones make up more than 0.12%. This CDR3 has 13 residues. From germline, CDR1 is SGHRS and CDR2 YFSETQ. V lost 0 bases, J lost 6 bases, and 8 bases lay in between. Sequencing used naive CD4+ T cells sorted from blood. Subset reported: CD45RA+ positively selected. The clonotype comes from a young man in good health. The rearrangement links TRBV5-1 to TRBJ2-3; D unresolved. The CDR3 DNA is TGCGCCAGCAGCTTGGTACGATTGGATACGCAGTATTTT. Amino acid sequence: CASSLVRLDTQYF. Combining the CDR3 with reference TRBV5-1 and TRBJ2-3 gives the whole variable domain KAGVTQTPRYLIKTRGQQVTLSCSPISGHRSVSWYQQTPGQGLQFLFEYFSETQRNKGNFPGRFSGRQFSNSRSEMNVSTLELGDSALYLCASSLVRLDTQYFGPGTRLTVL.